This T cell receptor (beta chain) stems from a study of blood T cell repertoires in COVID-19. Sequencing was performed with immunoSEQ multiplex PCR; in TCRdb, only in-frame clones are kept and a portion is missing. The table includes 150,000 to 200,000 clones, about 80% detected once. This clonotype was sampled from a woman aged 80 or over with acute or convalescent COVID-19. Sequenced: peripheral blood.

DNA for the CDR3: TGTGCCACCAGCAGAGATTTGGGCAGCCACAATGAGCAGTTCTTC. Its protein product is CATSRDLGSHNEQFF. V and J are TRBV15 and TRBJ2-1; D not certain. Trimming left V 0 bases short and J 5 bases short, with 11 bases between. The CDR3 is 15 residues long. Per germline, CDR1 LNHNV and CDR2 YYDKDF (reference sequence).